This T cell receptor (beta chain) was found in a study of cytomegalovirus exposure and HLA in healthy donors (dated 2017 in TCRdb). Regarding the research as a whole: In an earlier analysis of fewer than 750 of the donors, approximately 300 Gb of sequence data and 117 million unique TCR beta sequences from 180 million or so T cells were reported. Approximately 310 gigabases of sequencing data and 70 million to 100 million unique TCR sequences were included in an early release covering about 700 HLA-typed donors. Among the roughly 400 genotyped donors, 81% belonged to the genetic ancestry cluster associated with self-reported Caucasian donors. The study aimed to test whether cataloging public T cell receptors could reveal signatures of past pathogen exposure. The T cell repertoires of several hundred subjects were profiled by immunosequencing and related to cytomegalovirus serostatus. Along with the roughly 710-subject first cohort, a separate validation cohort of roughly 110 different subjects was used. To predict cytomegalovirus infection status, the study combined high-throughput TCR immunosequencing, statistical association of individual TCRs with disease status, and machine learning. A later analysis re-analyzed previously published TCR beta repertoires from roughly 690 donors and added high-resolution HLA genotyping to study TCR occurrence patterns. Rather than using new phenotypic data, the later analysis identified candidate immune exposures from TCR beta sequences and from how often those sequences occurred across donors. An earlier analysis of around 640 of the donors used high-throughput TCR beta sequencing to judge whether each TCR beta V gene segment behaved as functional or pseudogenic. Donor age, sex, ethnicity and CMV serostatus were collected together with the repertoire data. A later genetic analysis took genome-wide SNP genotypes for about three fifths of the 666 donors and used that subset as a discovery cohort. Every discovery cohort repertoire had been produced on one sequencing platform. HLA typing included class I and class II loci at four-digit resolution. Typing coverage differed by locus: A, B, C, DRB1 and DQB1 were typed in roughly 620-630 donors, DQA1 in around 500, DPA1 in 600 to 610, and DPB1 in 400 to 490. A handful of DR-DQ haplotypes were handled as single units for association and clustering because linkage in the cohort was strong. On average, roughly 240,000 unique TCR beta nucleotide sequences were sequenced per donor among 300 to 500 genotyped donors of the cohort, with roughly a sixth of those sequences being non-productive. Results the study describes overall, beyond this receptor: Correlated functional status among segregating V segments might reflect linkage disequilibrium, but an unknown experimental factor could not be ruled out. Presence/absence analyses assumed roughly uniform sequencing depth across donors, an assumption that may not hold. The authors suggested that the approach could potentially be extended to other disease states and immunological phenotypes. A later analysis reported that several top co-occurrence clusters appeared linked to parvovirus B19, influenza, CMV and Epstein-Barr virus. CMV serostatus was the only immune exposure information available for the cohort. According to a later analysis, TCR association rates differed among HLA loci, with DRB1 alleles showing the most associated TCRs and HLA-C alleles showing the fewest. A further reported finding was that TCR beta sequences accurately predicted the HLA-A and HLA-B alleles for most subjects in the first cohort. In vitro tests confirmed that a few of the cytomegalovirus-associated TCR beta chains recognize cytomegalovirus antigens. Because counts were too low, roughly 16 rarely observed V segments, including chromosome 9 orphons, were excluded from the earlier analysis of 587 of the donors. A cluster of highly shared sequence variants was judged likely to represent a technical artifact of the sequencing pipeline. A later analysis found that most CMV-associated TCR beta chains appeared HLA-restricted, with HLA associations seemingly driven largely by CMV exposure. Because some donors lacked HLA typing at each locus, the association tests relied only on the typed subset. Only TCR beta chains were sequenced in this cohort, and the absence of alpha or paired-chain data limited detectable features. Specific HLA alleles were associated with 15,000 to 20,000 TCR beta sequences at a false discovery rate of 0.05 in a later analysis. A later analysis found that HLA-associated TCR beta chains were more clonally expanded and had lower generation probabilities than equally common non-associated chains. V-gene and J-gene trimming of TCR beta chains was associated with a missense DCLRE1C variant in a later genetic analysis, and the association was replicated in an independent cohort. Some IMGT-functional V segments, including TRBV6-2 and TRBV6-3, could not be distinguished by the 87-base-pair reads and were therefore excluded. In a later genetic analysis, fewer N-insertions in productive TCRs were reported among donors in an Asian-associated ancestry cluster than the 666-donor mean. Broadly in line with IMGT annotations, most TCR beta V segments showed up in productive rearrangements about 90% or about 30% of the time in an earlier analysis of 587 of the donors. Assigning TCR associations to individual alleles was difficult when HLA alleles, especially DR and DQ, strongly co-occurred. The study listed 150 to 200 TCR beta chains as associated with cytomegalovirus. In both the original and validation cohorts, the classifier was reported to diagnose cytomegalovirus status with high specificity and sensitivity. Across donors, most TCR sequences were observed very rarely, whereas some public TCRs were present in many individuals.

This clone was counted a few times. No antigen is known for it. No base quality information exists; no much larger clone differs at one position. The library was made by the immunoSEQ multiplex PCR assay. A mixture of 60 forward primers for TCR Vbeta segments and 13 reverse primers for TCR Jbeta segments was used in the multiplex PCR. A multiplex PCR assay on genomic DNA amplified the CDR3 region of rearranged TCR beta genes. The amplified TCR beta libraries were sequenced on the Illumina HiSeq System as 87-base-pair reads. On the authors' methods: A later analysis tallied roughly 78 million unique TCR beta chains across the 600 to 700 repertoires, and approximately 12 million of those chains were shared by two or more donors. Raw reads were error-corrected and collapsed into unique sequences with a nearest-neighbor algorithm that merged closely related sequences to remove PCR and sequencing errors. CDR3 sequences were aligned to IMGT reference sequences to assign V, D and J gene segments. For a sequence to be retained, at least a six-nucleotide match to both a V gene segment and a J gene segment was required. Rearrangements were classified as productive when the CDR3 lacked stop codons and remained in frame with V and J, and all other rearrangements were classified as non-productive. Following IMGT convention, CDR3 was defined as the stretch from the second conserved V-encoded cysteine to the conserved J-encoded phenylalanine. Sequences without an unambiguous match to a single V gene segment were excluded from the earlier analysis of about 630 of the donors. In an earlier analysis of 450 to 700 of the donors, V segments were called functional above 56.7% productive rearrangements and were called segregating when the between-donor standard deviation exceeded 5%. A statistical classification framework was built for diagnosing cytomegalovirus status from the catalog of TCR beta chain sequences. In a later analysis, V and J genes were assigned by comparing TCR nucleotide sequences against IMGT/GENE-DB human TR gene sequences. Using the TCRdist pipeline, a later analysis assigned CDR3 sequences along with most-parsimonious VDJ recombination scenarios. A later analysis defined each TCR beta chain by its CDR3 amino acid sequence plus V-gene family, and excluded reads lacking a unique V-gene family. To address suspected cross-contamination and a sequencing artifact, a later analysis removed under 600 highly shared, low-generation-probability nucleotide sequences. A later analysis calculated a clonal expansion index for each public chain from normalized within-repertoire ranks of inferred template counts. In a later analysis, generation probabilities were computed with a VDJ recombination model fitted to out-of-frame rearrangements, and the resulting probabilities were checked against IGoR. Hypergeometric tests were used in a later analysis to score TCR-TCR, TCR-HLA and TCR-CMV co-occurrence, with a repertoire-size bias correction applied to the TCR pairs. To estimate false discovery rates, a later analysis permuted the HLA or CMV assignments 20 times. A later analysis grouped co-occurring TCRs with DBSCAN, adding TCRdist sequence similarity when clustering within HLA-allele-positive subsets. For co-occurrence clustering, repertoires with fewer than 30,000 or more than 120,000 public chains were excluded, along with five or six repertoires with anomalous nucleotide sharing. In TCRdb, the immuneACCESS table is reduced to in-frame sequences with V and J assigned. These tables do not hold every clone; where another copy was compared, an unresolved V gene accounts for under half, and the others remain unexplained. The V and J calls and clone size come from that table; D and trimming were worked out from the DNA. For this sample there are 120,000 to 150,000 clones; around 78% appear just once. The ten largest account for about 6.6% of the sample.

Per the germline V gene, MNHEY is the CDR1 and SVGAGI is the CDR2. The CDR3 contains 12 residues, cysteine and phenylalanine counted. Just CDR3 DNA is preserved here, 36 bases in frame from base 1. A distance of 3 bases separates the germline ends of V and J, which lose 0 bases and 7 bases respectively. The cohort was made up of about 670 healthy bone marrow donors. All cohort members were sampled while nominally healthy, although unrecorded immune exposures were likely present. The donor tested CMV seropositive and was one of the 289 seropositive cohort members. A peripheral blood sample was provided by each donor, and peripheral blood mononuclear cells were used for TCR beta sequencing. The Qiagen DNeasy Blood Extraction Kit was used to extract genomic DNA from the blood cell samples.

This clonotype was sampled from a woman aged 40 to 50 in good health and CMV-seropositive. The chain is made from TRBV6-5 and TRBJ1-4, with no confident D gene call. Sequenced material: PBMCs. The nucleotides are TGTGCCAGCAGTTACTCCGGTGAAAAACTGTTTTTT. This gives the protein CASSYSGEKLFF.